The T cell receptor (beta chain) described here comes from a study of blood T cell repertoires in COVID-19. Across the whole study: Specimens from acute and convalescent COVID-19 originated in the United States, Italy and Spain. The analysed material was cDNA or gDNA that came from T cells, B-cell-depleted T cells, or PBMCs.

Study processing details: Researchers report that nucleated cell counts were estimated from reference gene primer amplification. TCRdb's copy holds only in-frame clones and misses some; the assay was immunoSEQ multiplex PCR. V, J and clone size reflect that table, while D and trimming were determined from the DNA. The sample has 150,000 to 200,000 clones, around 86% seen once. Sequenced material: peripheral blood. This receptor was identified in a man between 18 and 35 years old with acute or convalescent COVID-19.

The CDR3 is CASSPIRGNYGYTF. Written as DNA, the CDR3 is TGTGCCAGCAGTCCCATCAGGGGGAACTATGGCTACACCTTC. J is TRBJ1-2 and V is TRBV28, with 7 bases lining up with TRBD1. CDR1 is MDHEN, CDR2 SYDVKM, per germline. The CDR3 loop spans 14 amino acids. J lost 2 bases, V lost 5 bases, and 5 bases had no gene match.